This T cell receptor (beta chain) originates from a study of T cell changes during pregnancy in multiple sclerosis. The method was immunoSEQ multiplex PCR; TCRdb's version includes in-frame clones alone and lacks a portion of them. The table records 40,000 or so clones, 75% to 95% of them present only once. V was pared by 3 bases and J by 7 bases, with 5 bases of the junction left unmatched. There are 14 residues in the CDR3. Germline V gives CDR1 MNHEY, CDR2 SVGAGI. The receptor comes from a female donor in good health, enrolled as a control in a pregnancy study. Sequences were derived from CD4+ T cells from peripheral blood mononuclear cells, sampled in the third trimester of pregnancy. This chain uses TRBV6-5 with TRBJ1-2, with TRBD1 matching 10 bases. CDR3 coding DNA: TGTGCCAGCAGTTATGGACGGACAGGGGGTGGCTACACCTTC. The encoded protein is CASSYGRTGGGYTF.